Sequencing of this T cell receptor (beta chain) was carried out in a study of T cell repertoires in cytomegalovirus infection. Study-wide context: Both a matching HLA type and CMV infection were indicated by public TCR beta signatures.

Via MiXCR, TCRdb re-called the reads, giving one row per CDR3 protein. The sample has some 940,000 distinct CDR3 sequences; 25% to 40% are singletons. CDR3 length equals 13 residues. The germline V gene has CDR1 SGHRS and CDR2 YFSETQ. The V and J ends lost 4 bases and 10 bases respectively, with 12 bases between them. There are a few counts of this clonotype. Its cognate antigen is unknown. This TCR derives from a human donor in good health (CMV status not recorded). Some clones in this sample may be carry-over from other donors' samples. The rearrangement links TRBV5-1 to TRBJ1-6, with D possibly TRBD1 on 5 matching bases. The specimen was cultured CD8+ T cells from PBMCs, collected from culture after CMV antigen stimulation. CDR3 sequence (DNA): TGCGCCAGCAGCGTAGGGGAGAGATCACCCCTCCACTTT. Residues: CASSVGERSPLHF.